This is a list of T cell receptor beta chains from one sample in a study of OX40 agonist ivuxolimab in advanced cancers. Generated by immunoSEQ multiplex PCR, the TCRdb table keeps only in-frame clones and is missing some. This table has about 75,000 clones, about nine tenths appearing once. The sequenced sample was CD4+ or CD8+ T cells sorted from blood, obtained in a trial of the OX40 agonist ivuxolimab. The origin of the receptors is an adult with an advanced solid tumor such as melanoma, head and neck, liver or kidney cancer. Both conserved end residues are part of each CDR3. D genes are given only for firm matches. Rows may omit the clone size; those that give it use once, few, many or a size class.

TRBV9,TRBJ2-7,NA,NA,TGTGCCAGCAGCCAAATGGCAGGATCGCCCTACGAGCAGTACTTC,CASSQMAGSPYEQYF
TRBV14,TRBJ2-7,NA,NA,TGTGCCAGCAGCCACAGATACGAGCAGTACTTC,CASSHRYEQYF
TRBV7-3,TRBJ2-1,NA,TRBD2,TGTGCCAGCAGCTCAGGACTAGCGGGGTACAATGAGCAGTTCTTC,CASSSGLAGYNEQFF
TRBV25-1,TRBJ1-2,NA,NA,TGTGCCAGCAGTGATTCAGGGGCCTTGGGTAACTATGGCTACACCTTC,CASSDSGALGNYGYTF
TRBV11-2,TRBJ2-2,once,NA,TGTGCCAGCAGCTTAGATGGTGCACAGTACACCGGGGAGCTGTTTTTT,CASSLDGAQYTGELFF
TRBV6-6,TRBJ2-3,NA,NA,TGTGCCAGCGGCATTACAGATACGCAGTATTTT,CASGITDTQYF
TRBV7-2,TRBJ1-5,NA,NA,TGTGCCAGCAGCGCTCAAAGACGTCAGCCCCAGCATTTT,CASSAQRRQPQHF
TRBV28,TRBJ1-4,NA,NA,TGTGCCAGCAGTTTTACCGGCACTAATGAAAAACTGTTTTTT,CASSFTGTNEKLFF
TRBV7-8,TRBJ2-3,NA,TRBD2,TGTGCCAGCAGCTATAGACTAGCGGTTCTTAGCACAGATACGCAGTATTTT,CASSYRLAVLSTDTQYF
TRBV19,TRBJ1-4,NA,TRBD1,TGTGCCAGTAGGAGACAGGGGTCTAATGAAAAACTGTTTTTT,CASRRQGSNEKLFF
TRBV19,TRBJ1-1,NA,NA,TGTGCCAGTAGTGCGGGATTAAAGCAGAATGGAATGAACACTGAAGCTTTCTTT,CASSAGLKQNGMNTEAFF
TRBV15,TRBJ2-7,NA,NA,TGTGCCACCAGCAGAGATTTCCGGGCGCAGTACTTC,CATSRDFRAQYF
TRBV6-5,TRBJ1-1,NA,TRBD1,TGTGCCAGCAGTTCAAAATGGACAGGGGGGAACACTGAAGCTTTCTTT,CASSSKWTGGNTEAFF
TRBV9,TRBJ1-1,once,NA,TGTGCCAGCAGCCCTTCGGGTCGGGGCACTGAAGCTTTCTTT,CASSPSGRGTEAFF
TRBV2,TRBJ1-5,NA,TRBD1,TGTGCCAGCAGGGCACAGGGGAATCAGCCCCAGCATTTT,CASRAQGNQPQHF
TRBV6-6,TRBJ2-2,NA,TRBD1,TGTGCCAGCAGAGTTACGGACAGGGGTGCCGGGGAGCTGTTTTTT,CASRVTDRGAGELFF
TRBV19,TRBJ2-5,NA,NA,TGTGCCAGTAGTACCCGACAGGAAGGGACCCAGTACTTC,CASSTRQEGTQYF
TRBV28,TRBJ1-5,NA,NA,TGTGCCAGCAGTCCCGGGGGGGAAGGGAATCAGCCCCAGCATTTT,CASSPGGEGNQPQHF
TRBV18,TRBJ2-5,NA,NA,TGTGCCAGCTCACAACAAGAGACCCAGTACTTC,CASSQQETQYF
TRBV5-1,TRBJ1-1,once,NA,TGCGCCAGCAGCCCCCAACCCGGCAGGAACACTGAAGCTTTCTTT,CASSPQPGRNTEAFF
TRBV6-5,TRBJ2-1,NA,TRBD2,TGTGCCAGCAGGAAGAGCGGGAGAGGGGGAAATGAGCAGTTCTTC,CASRKSGRGGNEQFF
TRBV5-1,TRBJ1-1,NA,TRBD1,TGCGCCAGCAGCCCGGGATGGACAGGGATGCGGAACACTGAAGCTTTCTTT,CASSPGWTGMRNTEAFF
TRBV7-8,TRBJ1-3,NA,NA,TGTGCCAGCAGCTTAGGGTCCGTCGGCCACTCTGGAAACACCATATATTTT,CASSLGSVGHSGNTIYF
TRBV11-1,TRBJ2-1,once,TRBD1,TGTGCCAGCAGTCGCGGACAGGGGGATTACAATGAGCAGTTCTTC,CASSRGQGDYNEQFF
TRBV28,TRBJ2-7,NA,NA,TGTGCCAGCAGTAGGTTGGCGGAGCAGTACTTC,CASSRLAEQYF
TRBV6-5,TRBJ2-5,NA,NA,TGTGCCAGCAGTTTTGAAGAGACCCAGTACTTC,CASSFEETQYF
TRBV6-6,TRBJ2-7,NA,TRBD1,TGTGCCAGCAGTCAGGGGGCGCGCGAGCAGTACTTC,CASSQGAREQYF
TRBV21-1,TRBJ2-5,NA,NA,TGTGCCAGCAGCGAATTCCCCGCGCGGGGGGGGCAGCTGGAGACCCAGTACTTC,CASSEFPARGGQLETQYF
TRBV5-1,TRBJ2-3,NA,TRBD1,TGCGTCAGCAGCACCCCCGTGACAGGGTGGACAGATACGCAGTATTTT,CVSSTPVTGWTDTQYF
TRBV6-5,TRBJ2-5,NA,TRBD1,TGTGCCAGCAGCTGGACAGGGGCGGGTCGAGAGACCCAGTACTTC,CASSWTGAGRETQYF
TRBV5-4,TRBJ1-1,NA,TRBD1,TGTGCCAGCAGTCAGACAGGGGACACTGAAGCTTTCTTT,CASSQTGDTEAFF
TRBV19,TRBJ1-1,NA,TRBD1,TGTGCCAGTAGTATAGAATCAGGGGGACTTGAAGCTTTCTTT,CASSIESGGLEAFF
TRBV29-1,TRBJ1-3,NA,NA,TGCAGCGCGATGTATCCGGGCTCAGGAAACACCATATATTTT,CSAMYPGSGNTIYF
TRBV5-1,TRBJ2-7,NA,TRBD1,TGCGCCAGCAGCTTGGTACGGGACAGGGGCTACGAGCAGTACTTC,CASSLVRDRGYEQYF
TRBV19,TRBJ1-5,few,NA,TGTGCCAGTAGTAGGGGCAGCATAAATCAGCCCCAGCATTTT,CASSRGSINQPQHF
TRBV6-5,TRBJ1-1,NA,TRBD1,TGTGCCAGCAGTTCCCTACGGGGACAGTACACTGAAGCTTTCTTT,CASSSLRGQYTEAFF
TRBV6-6,TRBJ2-7,NA,NA,TGTGCCAGCATTTCCACACAGGGGGCGGGGGGGGAGCAGTACTTC,CASISTQGAGGEQYF
TRBV10-3,TRBJ1-1,NA,TRBD1,TGTGCCATCAGTTACGCAGGGGGGAACACTGAAGCTTTCTTT,CAISYAGGNTEAFF
TRBV10-3,TRBJ2-3,NA,NA,TGTGCCATCAGTGAGGCCAGGACCCCAGATACGCAGTATTTT,CAISEARTPDTQYF
TRBV5-1,TRBJ2-2,few,NA,TGCGCCAGCAGCACACAGGGAACCGGGGAGCTGTTTTTT,CASSTQGTGELFF
TRBV29-1,TRBJ1-1,once,NA,TGCAGCGTTGAGGATGGGGGCGCCGGGACTGAAGCTTTCTTT,CSVEDGGAGTEAFF
TRBV28,TRBJ1-2,once,NA,TGTGCCAGTAAATCAGGGAAAGCCCCCCTGGGCTATGGCTACACCTTC,CASKSGKAPLGYGYTF
TRBV5-5,TRBJ2-1,NA,NA,TGTGCCAGCAGCTTGGTAGGTCCGGGGGCGGTCGGAGGCAGTGAGCAGTTCTTC,CASSLVGPGAVGGSEQFF
TRBV7-8,TRBJ1-1,NA,NA,TGTGCCAGCAGCTTCGGACAAATACGGAACACTGAAGCTTTCTTT,CASSFGQIRNTEAFF
TRBV4-2,TRBJ2-5,NA,NA,TGTGCCAGCAGCCAAGGACAGGCCATCCAAGAGACCCAGTACTTC,CASSQGQAIQETQYF
TRBV7-3,TRBJ2-2,NA,NA,TGTGCCAGCAGCTTAATGGGACCCAGAACCGGGGAGCTGTTTTTT,CASSLMGPRTGELFF
TRBV30,TRBJ2-2,NA,NA,TGTGCCTGGAATATGGCAGGGGGGTTTAGCGGGGAGCTGTTTTTT,CAWNMAGGFSGELFF
TRBV11-2,TRBJ2-3,NA,NA,TGTGCCAGCAGCCCTACCAAGGGCACAGATACGCAGTATTTT,CASSPTKGTDTQYF
TRBV5-1,TRBJ1-5,NA,NA,TGCGCCAGCAGCCTCTTGAGCCCGGATCAGCCCCAGCATTTT,CASSLLSPDQPQHF
TRBV21-1,TRBJ2-2,NA,NA,TGTGCCAGCAGCATAGTGGGAAGCAAGAGCACCGGGGAGCTGTTTTTT,CASSIVGSKSTGELFF
TRBV5-5,TRBJ1-4,NA,NA,TGTGCCAGCAGCCCCCTGACCGCTAATGAAAAACTGTTTTTT,CASSPLTANEKLFF
TRBV7-2,TRBJ1-1,NA,NA,TGTGCCAGCAGCTTCAGTCCAGACACTGAAGCTTTCTTT,CASSFSPDTEAFF
TRBV19,TRBJ2-3,NA,NA,TGTGCCAGTAGTATAGTCAGTAGCACAGATACGCAGTATTTT,CASSIVSSTDTQYF
TRBV2,TRBJ2-7,NA,NA,TGTGCCAGCACTAGGACGGAGAGCTCCTACGAGCAGTACTTC,CASTRTESSYEQYF
TRBV5-1,TRBJ2-3,NA,NA,TGCGCCAGCAGCCCGCTAGCTAGCACAGATACGCAGTATTTT,CASSPLASTDTQYF
TRBV19,TRBJ2-1,NA,NA,TGTGCCAGTAGTCCCCAGGGTAGCTCCTACAATGAGCAGTTCTTC,CASSPQGSSYNEQFF
TRBV5-1,TRBJ2-3,NA,NA,TGCGCCAGCAGCTTGGGAGGGCTTGCAGATACGCAGTATTTT,CASSLGGLADTQYF
TRBV6-5,TRBJ2-1,NA,TRBD2,TGTGCCAGCAGAGTAGCGGGAGAAAAGAATGAGCAGTTCTTC,CASRVAGEKNEQFF
TRBV11-3,TRBJ2-1,NA,TRBD2,TGTGCCAGCAGCTTAGATTATCTAGCGGGAGCGGAGCAGTTCTTC,CASSLDYLAGAEQFF
TRBV6-5,TRBJ1-5,NA,TRBD1,TGTGCCAGCAGGGGCACAGGGGCGGGCAATCAGCCCCAGCATTTT,CASRGTGAGNQPQHF